The 25 T cell receptor beta chains in this list originate from one sample, sequenced in a study of cytomegalovirus exposure and HLA in healthy donors. Vbeta (60) and Jbeta (13) primers were used in the PCR. Sequenced by immunoSEQ multiplex PCR; TCRdb stores in-frame clones only, minus some. The data hold around 140,000 clones, with approximately 73% observed a single time. The specimen sequenced was PBMCs. Receptors were obtained from a woman younger than 35 in good health and CMV-seronegative.

The rearrangement links TRBV28 to TRBJ2-1, with D unresolved. The CDR3 consists of 13 residues. V was cut by 2 bases and J by 9 bases, with 11 bases left in between. CDR1 and CDR2 from the germline V gene are MDHEN and SYDVKM. The CDR3 bases are TGTGCCAGCAGTTTAAACAGTAAAGGTGAGCAGTTCTTC. Translating it yields CASSLNSKGEQFF.

This clone has just a few counts. V usage is TRBV15 and J usage is TRBJ2-7; 8 nucleotides align to TRBD1. V was clipped by 4 bases and J by 5 bases; unmatched bases: 4. Germline CDR1 LNHNV, CDR2 YYDKDF (reference sequence). This CDR3 region has 13 residues. This chain's CDR3 is CATSKTGADEQYV. The CDR3 DNA sequence: TGTGCCACCAGCAAGACAGGGGCGGACGAGCAGTACGTC.

DNA for the CDR3: TGCGCCAGCCGGTGGGAAGGGGGGGGGAGATCTAACTATGGCTACACCTTC. Translated: CASRWEGGGRSNYGYTF. This chain links TRBV10-1 with TRBJ1-2; D is perhaps TRBD1 (6 bases). This CDR3 has 17 amino acids. Per the germline V gene, CDR1 is WNHNN and CDR2 is SYGVQD (reference sequence). Trimming took off 8 bases at V and 0 bases at J, with 22 bases between the two ends.

With respect to this clone: This sample also contains other DNA sequences that code for the same CDR3. The chain couples TRBV7-2 to TRBJ1-5; 7 bases are a match to TRBD1. V gave up 5 bases and J gave up 7 bases; unmatched junction bases: 2. This CDR3 spans 12 amino acids. Germline CDR1 and CDR2: SGHTA and FQGNSA. The CDR3 DNA sequence: TGTGCCAGCAGCCCAGGGGGGCAGCCCCAGCATTTT. Translated: CASSPGGQPQHF.

This chain uses TRBV28 with TRBJ2-2, with D possibly TRBD2 on 5 matching bases. The germline V gene encodes CDR1 MDHEN and CDR2 SYDVKM. This CDR3 comprises 19 residues. V lost 7 bases to trimming and J lost 2 bases, with 26 bases between them. The chain's CDR3 is CASNKPTSGLAVNTGELFF. The DNA for the CDR3 is TGTGCCAGCAACAAACCCACCTCCGGGCTAGCTGTTAACACCGGGGAGCTGTTTTTT.

The genes are TRBV6-5 and TRBJ2-1; D unclear. The CDR3 is 14 amino acids. Trimming took off 0 bases at V and 3 bases at J, with 6 bases between the two ends. Germline V CDR1 and CDR2: MNHEY, SVGAGI. The CDR3 loop reads CASSYSPSYNEQFF. The CDR3 DNA reads as TGTGCCAGCAGTTACTCCCCCAGCTACAATGAGCAGTTCTTC.

The DNA of the CDR3 is TGTGCCAGCAGCAACAGGGACAGCCACTACGAGCAGTACTTC. This gives the protein CASSNRDSHYEQYF. This chain links TRBV5-5 with TRBJ2-7; 7 bases line up with TRBD1. V dropped 4 bases and J dropped 3; count of bases not matched to a gene: 7. This CDR3 is 14 amino acids long. Germline CDR1 reads SGHKS; CDR2 reads YYEKEE (reference sequence).

This sequence joins TRBV19 and TRBJ2-1, with a weak D call TRBD2 (7 bases). The CDR3 covers 17 residues. Trimming left V 0 bases short and J 0 bases short, with 12 bases between. Germline CDR1 is LNHDA and CDR2 is SQIVND (reference sequence). CDR3 amino acids: CASSIDAGASSYNEQFF. The CDR3 bases are TGTGCCAGTAGTATAGACGCGGGGGCCAGCTCCTACAATGAGCAGTTCTTC.

The rearrangement links TRBV5-4 to TRBJ1-6; TRBD1 matches 7 bases. Germline-derived CDR1 and CDR2 are SGHNT and YYREEE (reference sequence). The CDR3 is 15 amino acids. The J segment lost 4 bases and the V segment lost 0 bases, leaving 1 base of the junction unmatched. The CDR3 sequence is CASSLGGQYNSPLHF. Written as DNA, the CDR3 is TGTGCCAGCAGCTTGGGGGGACAGTATAATTCACCCCTCCACTTT.

The chain combines TRBV27 with TRBJ2-7; 12 positions match TRBD2. Germline trimming cut 6 bases from V and 0 bases from J; bases unmatched to any gene: 9. CDR3 length: 17 amino acids. CDR1 is MNHEY, CDR2 SMNVEV, per germline (reference sequence). The CDR3 region has the DNA TGTGCCAGCAGAAGACTAGCGGGAGTTTCGGGCTCCTACGAGCAGTACGTC. As protein: CASRRLAGVSGSYEQYV.

For the CDR3, the DNA is TGTGCCAGCAGTTCCCCCGACAGGGTACACAATGAGCAGTTCTTC. It translates to CASSSPDRVHNEQFF. The rearrangement joins TRBV28 to TRBJ2-1, with 7 bases fitting TRBD1. CDR3 length equals 15 residues. V shed 4 bases and J 5 bases; nucleotides not matched to a gene: 8. Germline V gene sequence: CDR1 MDHEN, CDR2 SYDVKM.

This clone was counted a few times. V is TRBV13 and J is TRBJ2-1; TRBD1 aligns across 7 bases. Germline V gene data show CDR1 as PRHDT and CDR2 as FYEKMQ (reference sequence). The J segment lost 11 bases and the V segment lost 5 bases, leaving 18 bases of the junction unmatched. The CDR3 has 16 amino acids. CDR3 protein: CASSETGAPTRDKQFF. In DNA, the CDR3 is TGTGCCAGCAGCGAAACAGGGGCCCCAACCAGAGATAAGCAGTTCTTC.

The chain carries TRBV7-7 and TRBJ2-1, with 12 bases matching TRBD2. The CDR3 loop spans 16 amino acids. Germline V gene lookup returns CDR1 SSHAT and CDR2 FNYEAQ (reference sequence). The V segment lost 5 bases and the J segment 9 bases; nucleotides outside the gene matches: 11. CDR3 region: CASSSRLAGALGEQFF. The CDR3 DNA reads as TGTGCCAGCAGCAGCCGACTAGCGGGAGCGTTAGGTGAGCAGTTCTTC.

The chain couples TRBV11-2 to TRBJ2-5; D gene unclear. Germline V gene data show CDR1 as SGHAT and CDR2 as FQNNGV. Trimming took off 5 bases at V and 6 bases at J, with 19 bases between the two ends. The CDR3 consists of 15 residues. The CDR3, as DNA: TGTGCCAGCAGCCAAAGTACCGGTGCTGGTCAGACCCAGTACTTC. Its translation is CASSQSTGAGQTQYF. Filled out from reference TRBV11-2 and TRBJ2-5, the complete variable domain reads EAGVAQSPRYKIIEKRQSVAFWCNPISGHATLYWYQQILGQGPKLLIQFQNNGVVDDSQLPKDRFSAERLKGVDSTLKIQPAKLEDSAVYLCASSQSTGAGQTQYFGPGTRLLVL.

V usage is TRBV11-2 and J usage is TRBJ1-5, with 10 bases lining up with TRBD1. J lost 5 bases, V lost 5 bases, and 6 bases had no gene match. This CDR3 comprises 15 residues. The germline CDR1 and CDR2 sequences are SGHAT and FQNNGV. As DNA, the CDR3 is TGTGCCAGCAGCGCCACCGGGACAGGGGATCAGCCCCAGCATTTT. It translates to CASSATGTGDQPQHF.

This chain joins TRBV28 and TRBJ1-5; 8 bases fit TRBD1. The germline gives CDR1 MDHEN, CDR2 SYDVKM. The CDR3 is 12 residues long. V trimming: 9 bases; J trimming: 5 bases; junction bases outside the gene matches: 3. The CDR3 DNA follows: TGTGCCAGTTTGACAGGGGATCAGCCCCAGCATTTT. This translates into CASLTGDQPQHF.

The chain recombines TRBV10-2 with TRBJ1-2; 8 bases align to TRBD1. The CDR3 is made up of 16 amino acids. Germline CDR1 is WSHSY and CDR2 is SAAADI. The ends lost 2 bases at V and 7 bases at J; junction bases unmatched: 12. The DNA of the CDR3 is TGCGCCAGCAGTGAGGTACAGGGGGACATAAGGACTGGCTACACCTTC. This sequence encodes CASSEVQGDIRTGYTF.

This clone appeared a single time. The V gene is TRBV15, the J gene TRBJ2-5, with D possibly matching TRBD1 (6 bases). Trimming took 0 bases from V and 4 from J, leaving 9 bases between them. This CDR3 contains 14 residues. The V gene's germline CDR1 is LNHNV and CDR2 YYDKDF (reference sequence). Here the CDR3 DNA reads TGTGCCACCAGCAGAGATGGGACAAGAGAGACCCAGTACTTC. Its translation: CATSRDGTRETQYF.

The V and J genes are TRBV5-1 and TRBJ2-3, with D possibly being TRBD1 (6 bases). The germline V and J ends were trimmed by 4 bases and 5 bases, with 14 bases remaining between them. The CDR3 is made up of 14 amino acids. Per the germline V gene, CDR1 is SGHRS and CDR2 is YFSETQ. The CDR3 nucleotides read TGCGCCAGCAGCCCAGACAGGCCCCGAGATACGCAGTATTTT. It translates to CASSPDRPRDTQYF.

This clone turned up a few times. The chain employs TRBV5-6 and TRBJ2-7; TRBD2 agrees at 9 bases. CDR1 is SGHDT and CDR2 is YYEEEE in the germline V gene. The CDR3 runs 15 residues. Trimming took 5 bases from V and 2 from J; bases not matched to a gene: 8. DNA for the CDR3: TGTGCCAGCAGTGGGGGGACTAGCTCTCCCTACGAGCAGTACGTC. This codes for CASSGGTSSPYEQYV.

The J gene is TRBJ2-7, the V gene TRBV11-2; a weak D match, TRBD2 (5 bases). The CDR3 spans 14 residues. Per the germline V gene, CDR1 is SGHAT and CDR2 is FQNNGV. The V end was cut by 1 base, the J end by 3 bases, with 10 bases between. This CDR3 reads CASSLGPGVYEQYF. The CDR3 bases are TGTGCCAGCAGCTTAGGTCCCGGGGTCTACGAGCAGTACTTC.

V is TRBV15 and J is TRBJ1-2, with TRBD1 matching 9 bases. The CDR3 is 15 amino acids. The germline gives CDR1 LNHNV, CDR2 YYDKDF (reference sequence). The V and J ends lost 0 bases and 7 bases, in that order; junction bases with no gene match: 6. Written as DNA, the CDR3 is TGTGCCACCAGCAGAGATCGGGGACAGGGTGCTGGCTACACCTTC. It encodes CATSRDRGQGAGYTF.

The chain uses TRBV10-3 and TRBJ1-2; a weak D match, TRBD1 (6 bases). The V end lost 11 bases, the J end lost 0 bases, and 16 bases lay between the germline ends. This CDR3 spans 14 amino acids. Per germline, CDR1 ENHRY and CDR2 SYGVKD. The CDR3 nucleotides are TGTGCCGTCTCCCCAGGGACACCTAACTATGGCTACACCTTC. Protein sequence: CAVSPGTPNYGYTF.

The chain carries TRBV28 and TRBJ1-3; D call uncertain. The germline V and J ends were trimmed by 6 bases and 2 bases, with 14 bases remaining between them. Germline V CDR1 and CDR2: MDHEN, SYDVKM. The CDR3 loop spans 15 amino acids. The CDR3: CASSLIGLPGNTIYF. For the CDR3, the DNA is TGTGCCAGCAGCCTGATCGGGTTACCTGGAAACACCATATATTTT.

This clone occurred once. The DNA for the CDR3 is TGTGCCAGCAGTTTTGGTGGAGCAGTGACTGGCTACACCTTC. It is translated as CASSFGGAVTGYTF. The chain links TRBV28 to TRBJ1-2; D is ambiguous. The CDR3 contains 14 residues. V lost 3 bases, J lost 7 bases, and 15 bases lay in between. The germline CDR1 and CDR2 sequences are MDHEN and SYDVKM.